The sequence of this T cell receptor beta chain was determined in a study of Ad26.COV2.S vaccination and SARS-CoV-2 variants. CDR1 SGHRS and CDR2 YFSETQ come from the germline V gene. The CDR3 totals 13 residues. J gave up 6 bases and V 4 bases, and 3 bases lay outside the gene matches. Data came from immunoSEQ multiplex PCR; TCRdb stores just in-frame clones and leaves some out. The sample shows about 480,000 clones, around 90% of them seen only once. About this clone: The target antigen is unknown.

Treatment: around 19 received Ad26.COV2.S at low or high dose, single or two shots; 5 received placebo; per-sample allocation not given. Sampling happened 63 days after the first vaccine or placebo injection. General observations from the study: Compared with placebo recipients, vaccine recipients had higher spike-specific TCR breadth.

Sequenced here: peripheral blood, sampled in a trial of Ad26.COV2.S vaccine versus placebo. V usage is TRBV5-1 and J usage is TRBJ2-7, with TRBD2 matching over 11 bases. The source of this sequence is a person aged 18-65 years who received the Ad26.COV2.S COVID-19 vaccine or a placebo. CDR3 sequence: CASSTLAGGEQYF. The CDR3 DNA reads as TGCGCCAGCAGCACCCTAGCGGGAGGCGAGCAGTACTTC.